A selection of T cell receptor beta chains follows, all from one sample in a study of blood T cells in healthy people across ages. One entry per CDR3 protein, called by TCRdb with MiXCR from the 5' RACE reads. The sample has approximately 1.5 million distinct CDR3 sequences; approximately 43% are singletons. Sample: blood. These TCRs come from a woman aged 18-29 years in good health. Each CDR3 is given with its conserved first and last residue. The D gene is left open where the match is weak. Clone size is given for some rows only: seen once, a few or many times, or a class if the clone is expanded.

d_gene,v_gene,abundance,j_gene,CDR3aa,CDR3nt
.,TRBV10-3,.,TRBJ2-7,CATKTLGSDEQYF,TGTGCCACAAAAACGCTGGGTTCGGACGAGCAGTACTTC
TRBD1,TRBV28,.,TRBJ2-7,CASSLPGQGSDEQYF,TGTGCCAGCAGTCTCCCAGGACAGGGAAGCGACGAGCAGTACTTC
.,TRBV30,.,TRBJ1-1,CAGTEGNEAFF,TGTGCCGGGACCGAGGGTAATGAAGCTTTCTTT
.,TRBV27,.,TRBJ1-1,CASSPEGARTEAFF,TGTGCCAGCAGTCCCGAAGGGGCTCGGACTGAAGCTTTCTTT
TRBD2,TRBV3-1,.,TRBJ2-7,CASSPRTSGPSSYEQYF,TGTGCCAGCAGCCCCCGGACTAGCGGGCCTTCCTCCTACGAGCAGTACTTC
.,TRBV20-1,.,TRBJ1-1,CSARGRTAPLTEAFF,TGCAGTGCTAGAGGGAGGACAGCCCCCCTGACTGAAGCTTTCTTT
.,TRBV6-5,.,TRBJ1-2,CASSYSISGSLGNYGYTF,TGTGCCAGCAGTTACTCGATATCAGGGTCCCTAGGTAACTATGGCTACACCTTC
.,TRBV5-5,.,TRBJ2-1,CASSSSIASHNEQFF,TGTGCCAGCAGCTCGTCGATCGCATCCCACAATGAGCAGTTCTTC
.,TRBV20-1,many,TRBJ1-2,CSARAGAGGYTF,TGCAGTGCTAGGGCGGGGGCCGGGGGCTACACCTTC
.,TRBV27,.,TRBJ2-1,CASSDMGNEQFF,TGTGCCAGCAGCGATATGGGTAATGAGCAGTTCTTC
TRBD2,TRBV5-1,.,TRBJ2-1,CASSTRLAGVMSSYNEQFF,TGCGCCAGCAGCACCAGACTAGCGGGGGTGATGAGCTCCTACAATGAGCAGTTCTTC
.,TRBV11-2,.,TRBJ2-5,CASSWGTILQETQYF,TGTGCCAGCAGCTGGGGCACTATCCTTCAAGAGACCCAGTACTTC
.,TRBV12-3/TRBV12-4,few,TRBJ2-7,CASSLKGAPSYEQYF,TGTGCCAGCAGTTTGAAGGGAGCCCCCTCCTACGAGCAGTACTTC
.,TRBV7-2,.,TRBJ2-1,CAVRRDILYNEQFF,TGTGCCGTCCGAAGGGACATTCTCTACAATGAGCAGTTCTTC
TRBD1,TRBV27,.,TRBJ1-2,CASRYRGSGHGYTF,TGTGCCAGCAGATACAGGGGTAGTGGCCATGGCTACACCTTC
TRBD1,TRBV4-1,.,TRBJ1-2,CASSPVSGTGEGYTF,TGCGCCAGCAGCCCTGTATCCGGGACAGGGGAGGGCTACACCTTC
TRBD2,TRBV4-3,few,TRBJ2-1,CASSRKASGGRNEQFF,TGCGCCAGCAGCCGGAAGGCTAGCGGGGGGCGAAATGAGCAGTTCTTC
TRBD2,TRBV5-1,.,TRBJ2-1,CASSGAGTSGGYEQFF,TGCGCCAGCAGCGGAGCTGGGACTAGCGGGGGGTATGAGCAGTTCTTC
.,TRBV5-5,.,TRBJ1-1,CASRRSNTEAFF,TGTGCCAGTCGACGGTCGAACACTGAAGCTTTCTTT
.,TRBV10-3,.,TRBJ2-7,CAISDSKYEQYF,TGTGCCATCAGTGATTCTAAATACGAGCAGTACTTC
.,TRBV7-2,.,TRBJ1-2,CASSSLPVANYGYTF,TGTGCCAGCAGCTCCCTCCCAGTAGCTAACTATGGCTACACCTTC
.,TRBV25-1,.,TRBJ2-7,CASSDGQEPTYEQYF,TGTGCCAGCAGTGACGGCCAGGAGCCCACCTACGAGCAGTACTTC
.,TRBV4-3,.,TRBJ1-3,CASSDTPTRGVGNTIYF,TGCGCCAGCAGCGACACGCCGACTCGGGGAGTTGGAAACACCATATATTTT
.,TRBV6-1,.,TRBJ2-1,CASSEGTTSYNEQFF,TGTGCCAGCAGTGAAGGGACTACATCCTACAATGAGCAGTTCTTC
TRBD1,TRBV7-2,.,TRBJ2-7,CASSLAPSQGASEQYF,TGTGCCAGCAGCTTAGCGCCTTCCCAGGGGGCCAGTGAGCAGTACTTC
TRBD1,TRBV7-2,many,TRBJ1-2,CASTLGRQGYGYTF,TGTGCCAGCACCCTAGGGAGACAGGGGTATGGCTACACCTTC
.,TRBV20-1,.,TRBJ1-1,CSARRRSTEAFF,TGCAGTGCTAGAAGGAGAAGCACTGAAGCTTTCTTT
.,TRBV27,.,TRBJ1-2,CASSESGQHYGYTF,TGTGCCAGCAGTGAGTCGGGCCAGCACTATGGCTACACCTTC
.,TRBV9,.,TRBJ1-1,CASSVAPENTEAFF,TGTGCCAGCAGCGTAGCTCCCGAGAACACTGAAGCTTTCTTT
.,TRBV6-5,.,TRBJ2-1,CASSYGSGTYDEQFF,TGTGCCAGCAGCTACGGTAGTGGAACCTACGATGAGCAGTTCTTC
TRBD2,TRBV20-1,few,TRBJ2-7,CSAGGLAGIDEQYF,TGCAGTGCTGGGGGACTAGCGGGAATCGACGAGCAGTACTTC
.,TRBV2,few,TRBJ2-3,CASLSRGSTDTQYF,TGTGCCAGCCTAAGCCGGGGGAGCACAGATACGCAGTATTTT
.,TRBV10-3,.,TRBJ2-1,CAISEGANEQFF,TGTGCCATCAGTGAAGGTGCTAATGAGCAGTTCTTC
TRBD2,TRBV10-1,once,TRBJ2-5,CASAKTSGGRNEQYF,TGCGCCAGCGCTAAGACTAGCGGGGGTAGGAATGAGCAGTACTTC
.,TRBV29-1,.,TRBJ2-5,CSVERGENNEQYF,TGCAGCGTTGAAAGAGGGGAAAACAATGAGCAGTACTTC
.,TRBV7-9,.,TRBJ1-1,CASSAPFPLLATEAFF,TGTGCCAGCAGCGCCCCCTTCCCTCTCCTGGCCACTGAAGCTTTCTTT